This T cell receptor beta chain was obtained from a study of early T cells in non-severe SARS-CoV-2 infection (dated by TCRdb to about 2021). A note on the overall study: Because TCR sequencing was done on bulk RNA from unsorted whole blood, the alpha and beta chains could not be paired.

The CDR3 runs 14 amino acids, cysteine and phenylalanine included. Of all the DNA, just the CDR3 is kept, 42 bases in frame from base 1. The germline V end is reduced by 2 bases and the J end by 11 bases; junction bases left unmatched: 10. This clonotype was seen a handful of times. Its antigen specificity is not known. Within one base of it there is no much larger clone, and no base qualities were kept. Here is what the overall study found, with its caveats: Matching against VDJdb was skewed toward anti-spike CD8 responses, likely underestimated virus-specific expansions, and missed private and CD4 specificities.

The study was a case-control design nested within a healthcare worker cohort in London, UK, with weekly nasopharyngeal swab PCR tests and blood sampling. Healthcare workers were enrolled in the week of the UK lockdown, from 23 to 31 March 2020, and were followed every week for up to roughly 15 weeks. Receptor amplification or capture employed 5' RACE. TCRdb shows the sequencer as NextSeq 500. In the TCR library protocol, unique molecular identifiers were attached to individual cDNA molecules to correct for PCR bias and sequencing error. Both TCR alpha and beta chains were sequenced, and tight co-correlation was observed between alpha and beta sequence abundances in each sample. In the source study's methods: V gene, J gene and CDR3 annotation of TCR sequences was performed with Decombinator V4. Expanded TCRs were defined as changing significantly between any two time points under a Poisson model with p below 0.0001. Abundances of TCRs were expressed as counts per million after normalisation to the total number of TCRs sequenced in each sample. MAIT TCRs were defined by TRAV1-2 paired with TRAJ12, TRAJ20 or TRAJ33, and iNKT TCRs by TRAV10 paired with TRAJ18. VDJdb, accessed on 1 November 2021, was searched for TCRs annotated for CMV, EBV and SARS-CoV-2, and TCRs annotated for more than one antigen were excluded. TCRdb's own reprocessing of the public reads used fastp at Q25 and MiXCR and kept productive beta chains. CDR3 protein duplicates are merged, each entry listing the most common genes and DNA. These V and J calls derive from TCRdb rather than the authors' analysis. For this sample the table gives 98,000 or so distinct CDR3 sequences, of which roughly 12% were detected only once. Of the sample, 4% to 4.5% is held by the ten largest clones.

The chain was built from TRBV12-3 or TRBV12-4 and TRBJ1-1; TRBD1 fits 8 bases in the junction. The sequencing here drew on whole blood, taken at baseline. The sequence was obtained from an adult who was a healthcare worker with PCR-confirmed SARS-CoV-2 infection or an uninfected control (not recorded which). For the CDR3, the sequence is CASSLRTGPVGAFF. The DNA reads as follows: TGTGCCAGCAGTTTAAGGACAGGGCCCGTGGGGGCTTTCTTT.